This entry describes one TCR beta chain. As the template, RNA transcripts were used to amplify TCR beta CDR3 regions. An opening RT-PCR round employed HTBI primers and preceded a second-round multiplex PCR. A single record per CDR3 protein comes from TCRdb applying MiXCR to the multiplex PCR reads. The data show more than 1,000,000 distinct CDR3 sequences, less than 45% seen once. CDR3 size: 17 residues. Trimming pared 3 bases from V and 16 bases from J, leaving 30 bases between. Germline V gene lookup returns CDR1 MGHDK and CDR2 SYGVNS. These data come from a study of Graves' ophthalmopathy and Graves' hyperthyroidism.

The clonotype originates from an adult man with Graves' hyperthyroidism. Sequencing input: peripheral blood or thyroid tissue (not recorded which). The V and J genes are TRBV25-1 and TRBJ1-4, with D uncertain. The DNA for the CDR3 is TGTGCCAGCAGTGATGGCGCTAGGTCCAGAAGGAAGGGAGAGCAGTTTTTT. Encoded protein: CASSDGARSRRKGEQFF.